In its sample, the clone carrying this TCR beta chain was seen once. This specimen comes from a study of glioma-infiltrating T cells after dendritic cell vaccination. As for the study in general: Dendritic cells derived from monocytes and pulsed with autologous tumor lysate formed the vaccine. Dendritic cell vaccine was injected intradermally three times, biweekly.

The PCR used 60 V beta and 13 J beta primers. The table came from immunoSEQ multiplex PCR; TCRdb's copy has only in-frame clones and leaves some out. The data hold tens of thousands of clones, with around 85% observed a single time. Sample time point: after dendritic cell vaccination, including at tumor progression/relapse. This CDR3 has 16 residues. V lost 2 bases and J lost 0, with 14 bases in between. CDR1 and CDR2 from the germline V gene are MRHNA and SNTAGT. The origin of this receptor is a human donor with glioblastoma. Sequenced here: blood, sampled after dendritic cell vaccination. J is TRBJ2-7 and V is TRBV6-4; tentative D call: TRBD2 (6 bases). CDR3 sequence reads: CASSDLRWRGSYEQYF. CDR3 DNA: TGTGCCAGCAGTGACCTTCGTTGGCGGGGCTCCTACGAGCAGTACTTC.